The 20 T cell receptor beta chains below all came from one sample that was sequenced in a study of cytomegalovirus exposure and HLA in healthy donors (dated by TCRdb to about 2017). The library was produced with the immunoSEQ multiplex PCR assay. A mixture of 60 forward primers for TCR Vbeta segments and 13 reverse primers for TCR Jbeta segments was used in the multiplex PCR. In its TCRdb copy, this immuneACCESS table keeps in-frame sequences only and misses some clones. Where compared with another copy, unresolved V genes explain less than half of these, and the others have no known cause. Present in this sample are 210,000 or so clones, 77% of which were seen just once. The leading ten clones occupy roughly 2.5% of the sample. The specimen was PBMCs. These receptors were collected from an older woman in good health and CMV-seropositive.

The chain employs TRBV29-1 and TRBJ2-2, with 10 bases aligning to TRBD2. This CDR3 is built from 14 residues. Unmatched junction bases numbered 1, after V lost 5 bases and J lost 1 base. Per germline, CDR1 SQVTM and CDR2 ANQGSEA. The CDR3 coding sequence is TGCAGCGTTCGGACTAGCGGGAACACCGGGGAGCTGTTTTTT. It specifies CSVRTSGNTGELFF.

This chain joins TRBV15 and TRBJ1-1; 8 nucleotides agree with TRBD1. Germline lookup yields CDR1 LNHNV and CDR2 YYDKDF (reference sequence). This CDR3 has 14 amino acids. V trimming: 3 bases; J trimming: 5 bases; junction bases outside the gene matches: 5. Here the CDR3 DNA reads TGTGCCACCAGCAGCATGACAGGGGATACTGAAGCTTTCTTT. It translates to CATSSMTGDTEAFF. Supplemented by reference TRBV15 and TRBJ1-1, the full variable domain reads DAMVIQNPRYQVTQFGKPVTLSCSQTLNHNVMYWYQQKSSQAPKLLFHYYDKDFNNEADTPDNFQSRRPNTSFCFLDIRSPGLGDTAMYLCATSSMTGDTEAFFGQGTRLTVV.

There are a few counts of this clone. The chain employs TRBV12-5 and TRBJ1-1, with TRBD1 matching 10 bases. V gave up 6 bases and J gave up 3 bases; unmatched junction bases: 4. CDR1 and CDR2 (germline): LGHNT, FRNRAP. The CDR3 extends over 14 amino acids. The CDR3 here is CASGSGTGDTEAFF. The DNA for the CDR3 is TGTGCTAGTGGCAGTGGGACAGGGGACACTGAAGCTTTCTTT. The full variable domain, its missing parts supplied by reference TRBV12-5 and TRBJ1-1, is DARVTQTPRHKVTEMGQEVTMRCQPILGHNTVFWYRQTMMQGLELLAYFRNRAPLDDSGMPKDRFSAEMPDATLATLKIQPSEPRDSAVYFCASGSGTGDTEAFFGQGTRLTVV.

The chain employs TRBV29-1 and TRBJ2-1; 10 nucleotides line up with TRBD2. CDR1 is SQVTM and CDR2 is ANQGSEA in the germline V gene. V was clipped by 5 bases and J by 4 bases; unmatched bases: 2. The CDR3 runs 13 residues. The CDR3 DNA reads TGCAGCGTTAAGCGGGGGGGATACAATGAGCAGTTCTTC. Its protein product is CSVKRGGYNEQFF.

Comments on this clone: The same CDR3 is also encoded by other DNA sequences in this sample. The V call is TRBV27, the J call TRBJ1-1, with TRBD1 as a possible D gene (6 bases). The CDR3 length is 13 residues. The V gene's germline CDR1 is MNHEY and CDR2 SMNVEV (reference sequence). Trimming left V 4 bases short and J 3 bases short, with 9 bases between. The CDR3 loop reads CASSYRVDTEAFF. The CDR3, as DNA: TGTGCCAGCAGTTACAGGGTGGACACTGAAGCTTTCTTT.

In nucleotides, the CDR3 is TGTGCCAGTAGTAGCCTGACAGGGGGCTCCACCGGGGAGCTGTTTTTT. It encodes CASSSLTGGSTGELFF. The chain couples TRBV19 to TRBJ2-2; 10 bases map to TRBD1. The germline V gene encodes CDR1 LNHDA and CDR2 SQIVND (reference sequence). This CDR3 is 16 amino acids long. The V segment lost 4 bases and the J segment 4 bases; nucleotides outside the gene matches: 6. Using reference TRBV19 and TRBJ2-2 for the parts outside the CDR3, the full variable domain is DGGITQSPKYLFRKEGQNVTLSCEQNLNHDAMYWYRQDPGQGLRLIYYSQIVNDFQKGDIAEGYSVSREKKESFPLTVTSAQKNPTAFYLCASSSLTGGSTGELFFGEGSRLTVL.

This sequence joins TRBV6-1 and TRBJ1-2; 8 bases map to TRBD1. Germline V CDR1 and CDR2: MNHNS, SASEGT. The length of the CDR3 is 14 residues. V trimming: 1 base; J trimming: 8 bases; junction bases outside the gene matches: 6. CDR3 protein: CASSEVGRGHGYTF. The CDR3 DNA sequence: TGTGCCAGCAGTGAAGTGGGCAGGGGGCACGGCTACACCTTC.

The V call is TRBV5-4, the J call TRBJ1-2, with 10 bases that match TRBD1. The V segment lost 5 bases and the J segment 4 bases; nucleotides outside the gene matches: 8. The CDR3 has 15 amino acids. CDR1 and CDR2 (germline): SGHNT, YYREEE (reference sequence). The CDR3 sequence is CASSFDRGLVYGYTF. CDR3 bases: TGTGCCAGCAGTTTCGACAGGGGGCTGGTCTATGGCTACACCTTC.

This clone has only one observation. The V call is TRBV7-2, the J call TRBJ1-3, with D perhaps matching TRBD1 (6 bases). V was trimmed by 4 bases and J by 8 bases, leaving 15 bases between them. Germline CDR1 reads SGHTA; CDR2 reads FQGNSA. The CDR3 runs 14 residues. DNA for the CDR3: TGTGCCAGCAGCTCACAGGGTAGAATAGACACCATATATTTT. Amino acids: CASSSQGRIDTIYF.

The chain uses TRBV9 and TRBJ1-4; the D gene is possibly TRBD1 (5 bases). Trimming shortened V by 0 bases and J by 8 bases, and 17 bases separated the two germline ends. Germline assignment: CDR1 SGDLS and CDR2 YYNGEE. CDR3 length: 16 residues. CDR3 sequence (DNA): TGTGCCAGCAGCGTAGCCGATCAAAGGGGTCTGGAAAAACTGTTTTTT. Protein sequence: CASSVADQRGLEKLFF.

The chain joins TRBV11-1 to TRBJ2-1; no definite D call. The CDR3 runs 18 residues. Deletions cut 3 bases from V and 4 bases from J, with 22 bases between. Germline lookup yields CDR1 SGHAT and CDR2 FQDESV (reference sequence). The chain's CDR3 is CASSFLQGGSPRYNEQFF. CDR3 bases: TGTGCCAGCAGCTTTTTGCAAGGCGGTTCCCCCCGTTACAATGAGCAGTTCTTC.

This clone turned up a few times. The chain employs TRBV11-3 and TRBJ2-7, with D maybe TRBD1 (5 bases). Trimming took off 2 bases at V and 3 bases at J, with 8 bases between the two ends. The CDR3 is made up of 13 amino acids. The V gene's germline CDR1 is SGHNT and CDR2 YENEEA. This chain's CDR3 is CASSLMQGYEQYF. DNA of the CDR3: TGTGCCAGCAGCTTAATGCAGGGCTACGAGCAGTACTTC.

The chain carries TRBV5-4 and TRBJ1-2; no clear D. V was pared by 0 bases and J by 8 bases, with 14 bases between. Germline values: CDR1 SGHNT, CDR2 YYREEE (reference sequence). This CDR3 comprises 14 residues. CDR3: CASSLGKELRGYTF. DNA of the CDR3: TGTGCCAGCAGCTTGGGCAAGGAGCTAAGGGGCTACACCTTC. Together with reference TRBV5-4 and TRBJ1-2, the CDR3 gives the full variable domain: ETGVTQSPTHLIKTRGQQVTLRCSSQSGHNTVSWYQQALGQGPQFIFQYYREEENGRGNFPPRFSGLQFPNYSSELNVNALELDDSALYLCASSLGKELRGYTFGSGTRLTVV.

This clone was detected a few times. The J gene is TRBJ2-7, the V gene TRBV6-1; possible D gene TRBD2, 6 bases. In germline, CDR1 is MNHNS, CDR2 SASEGT. Trimming took off 7 bases at V and 2 bases at J, with 18 bases between the two ends. The CDR3 is 15 residues long. CDR3 amino acids: CASILGDGGTYEQYF. In DNA form, the CDR3 reads TGTGCCAGCATTTTAGGGGACGGGGGAACCTACGAGCAGTACTTC.

Here the CDR3 DNA reads TGCGCCAGCAGCCCGGCGTGGGGCAACACAGATACGCAGTATTTT. This encodes CASSPAWGNTDTQYF. The chain joins TRBV5-1 to TRBJ2-3; D might be TRBD1 (5 bases). Deletions cut 4 bases from V and 2 bases from J, with 14 bases between. In germline, CDR1 is SGHRS, CDR2 YFSETQ. The CDR3 extends over 15 amino acids.

The V and J genes are TRBV27 and TRBJ2-2, with a tentative D call TRBD2 (5 bases). V was clipped by 5 bases and J by 6 bases, with 28 bases between them. CDR1 is MNHEY and CDR2 is SMNVEV in the germline V gene (reference sequence). CDR3 length: 19 amino acids. CDR3 protein: CASSPKGLVEVSRAGELFF. CDR3 DNA sequence: TGTGCCAGCAGTCCGAAGGGTCTGGTGGAGGTATCTCGAGCCGGGGAGCTGTTTTTT.

V usage is TRBV9 and J usage is TRBJ1-6; D call uncertain. The length of the CDR3 is 13 residues. The V end was cut by 4 bases, the J end by 11 bases, with 13 bases between. The germline V gene encodes CDR1 SGDLS and CDR2 YYNGEE. The CDR3 spells CASSPRMGAPLHF. The CDR3 bases are TGTGCCAGCAGCCCCCGAATGGGAGCACCCCTCCACTTT. The full variable domain, rest sourced from reference TRBV9 and TRBJ1-6, is DSGVTQTPKHLITATGQRVTLRCSPRSGDLSVYWYQQSLDQGLQFLIQYYNGEERAKGNILERFSAQQFPDLHSELNLSSLELGDSALYFCASSPRMGAPLHFGNGTRLTVT.

The chain uses TRBV7-2 and TRBJ2-7; D uncertain. CDR1 SGHTA and CDR2 FQGNSA come from the germline V gene. V lost 5 bases and J 1 base, leaving 6 bases between the germline ends. This CDR3 region has 12 residues. The CDR3 region is CASSPGSYEQYF. The CDR3 nucleotides read TGTGCCAGCAGCCCCGGGTCCTACGAGCAGTACTTC. The entire variable domain, with the rest obtained from reference TRBV7-2 and TRBJ2-7, is as follows: GAGVSQSPSNKVTEKGKDVELRCDPISGHTALYWYRQSLGQGLEFLIYFQGNSAPDKSGLPSDRFSAERTGGSVSTLTIQRTQQEDSAVYLCASSPGSYEQYFGPGTRLTVT.

This CDR3 is CASSQVPGSHTGELFF. DNA for the CDR3: TGCGCCAGCAGCCAAGTTCCGGGATCCCACACCGGGGAGCTGTTTTTT. The V call is TRBV4-1, the J call TRBJ2-2; tentative D call: TRBD2 (5 bases). The ends were cut back, 1 base at V and 3 bases at J, with 12 bases in the middle. The germline CDR1 and CDR2 sequences are MGHRA and YSYEKL. This CDR3 region has 16 residues.

Only one count was recorded for this clone. This chain uses TRBV7-2 with TRBJ1-2; 7 bases are shared with TRBD1. CDR1 is SGHTA and CDR2 is FQGNSA in the germline V gene. V shed 5 bases and J 4 bases; nucleotides not matched to a gene: 4. The CDR3 contains 13 residues. CDR3 sequence: CASSPTGTYGYTF. The CDR3 DNA sequence: TGTGCCAGCAGCCCGACAGGGACCTATGGCTACACCTTC. Full variable domain (rest looked up from reference TRBV7-2 and TRBJ1-2): GAGVSQSPSNKVTEKGKDVELRCDPISGHTALYWYRQSLGQGLEFLIYFQGNSAPDKSGLPSDRFSAERTGGSVSTLTIQRTQQEDSAVYLCASSPTGTYGYTFGSGTRLTVV.